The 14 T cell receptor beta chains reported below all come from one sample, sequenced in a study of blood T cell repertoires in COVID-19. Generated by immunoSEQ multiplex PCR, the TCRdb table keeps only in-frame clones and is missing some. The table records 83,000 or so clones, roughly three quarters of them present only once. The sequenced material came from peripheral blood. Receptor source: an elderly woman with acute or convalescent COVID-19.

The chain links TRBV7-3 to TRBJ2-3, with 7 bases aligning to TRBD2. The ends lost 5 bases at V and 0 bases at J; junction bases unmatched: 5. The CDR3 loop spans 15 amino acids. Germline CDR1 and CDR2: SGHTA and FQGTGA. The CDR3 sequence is CASSPRGMSTDTQYF. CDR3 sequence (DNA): TGTGCCAGCAGCCCGCGGGGGATGAGCACAGATACGCAGTATTTT.

In DNA, the CDR3 is TGTGCCACCAGTGGGACCCAGGGGTATGAGCAGTTCTTC. Its translation is CATSGTQGYEQFF. V and J are TRBV24-1 and TRBJ2-1, with D perhaps TRBD1 (6 bases). V was pared by 5 bases and J by 8 bases, with 12 bases between. The CDR3 extends over 13 amino acids. The germline V gene encodes CDR1 KGHDR and CDR2 SFDVKD.

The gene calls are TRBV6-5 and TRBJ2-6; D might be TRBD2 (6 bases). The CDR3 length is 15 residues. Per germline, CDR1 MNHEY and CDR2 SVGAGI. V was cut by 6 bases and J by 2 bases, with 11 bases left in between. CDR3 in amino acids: CASSPGGAGANVLTF. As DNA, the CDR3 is TGTGCCAGCAGCCCCGGCGGGGCTGGGGCCAACGTCCTGACTTTC.

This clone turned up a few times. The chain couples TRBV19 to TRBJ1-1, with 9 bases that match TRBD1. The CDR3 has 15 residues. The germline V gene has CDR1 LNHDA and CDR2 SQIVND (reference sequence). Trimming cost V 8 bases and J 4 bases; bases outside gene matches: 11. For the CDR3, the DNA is TGTGCCAGTTCTAAACAGGGGGCGGTTGGCACTGAAGCTTTCTTT. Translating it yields CASSKQGAVGTEAFF. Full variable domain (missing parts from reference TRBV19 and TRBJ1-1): DGGITQSPKYLFRKEGQNVTLSCEQNLNHDAMYWYRQDPGQGLRLIYYSQIVNDFQKGDIAEGYSVSREKKESFPLTVTSAQKNPTAFYLCASSKQGAVGTEAFFGQGTRLTVV.

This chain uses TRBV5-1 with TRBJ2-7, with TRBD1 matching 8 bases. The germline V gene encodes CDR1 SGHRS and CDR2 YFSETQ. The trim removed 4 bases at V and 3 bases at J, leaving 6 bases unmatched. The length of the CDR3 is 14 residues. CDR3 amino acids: CASSTSGQDYEQYF. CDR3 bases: TGCGCCAGCAGCACCTCGGGACAGGACTACGAGCAGTACTTC.

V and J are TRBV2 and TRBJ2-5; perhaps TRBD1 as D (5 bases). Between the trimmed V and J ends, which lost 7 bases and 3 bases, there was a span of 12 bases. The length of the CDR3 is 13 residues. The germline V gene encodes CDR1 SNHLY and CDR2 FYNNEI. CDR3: CASKRQLEETQYF. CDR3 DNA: TGTGCCAGCAAACGACAGCTCGAAGAGACCCAGTACTTC.

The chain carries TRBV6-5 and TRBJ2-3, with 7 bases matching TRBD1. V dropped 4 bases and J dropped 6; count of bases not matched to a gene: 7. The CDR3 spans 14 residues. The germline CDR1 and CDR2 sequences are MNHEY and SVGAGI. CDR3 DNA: TGTGCCAGCAGTTTTCAGGGGGATGAGGATACGCAGTATTTT. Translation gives CASSFQGDEDTQYF.

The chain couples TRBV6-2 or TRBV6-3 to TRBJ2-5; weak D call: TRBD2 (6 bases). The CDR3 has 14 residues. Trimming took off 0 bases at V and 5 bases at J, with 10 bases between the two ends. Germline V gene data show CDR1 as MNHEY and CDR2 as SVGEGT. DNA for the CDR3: TGTGCCAGCAGTTACTCGGGGGGAGCGGAGACCCAGTACTTC. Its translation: CASSYSGGAETQYF.

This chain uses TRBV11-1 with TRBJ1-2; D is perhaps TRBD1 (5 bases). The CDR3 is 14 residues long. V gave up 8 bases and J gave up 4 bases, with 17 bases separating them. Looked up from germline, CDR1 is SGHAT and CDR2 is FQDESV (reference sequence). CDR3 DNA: TGTGCCAGCTCTTCGGACCGGGGGGTCTATGGCTACACCTTC. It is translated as CASSSDRGVYGYTF.

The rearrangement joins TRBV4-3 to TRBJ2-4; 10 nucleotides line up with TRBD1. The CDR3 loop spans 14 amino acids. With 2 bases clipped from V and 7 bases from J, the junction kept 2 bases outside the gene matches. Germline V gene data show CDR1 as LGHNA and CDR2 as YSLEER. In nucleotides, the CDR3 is TGCGCCAGCAGCCAACAGGGACAGGGGAACATTCAGTACTTC. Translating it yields CASSQQGQGNIQYF.

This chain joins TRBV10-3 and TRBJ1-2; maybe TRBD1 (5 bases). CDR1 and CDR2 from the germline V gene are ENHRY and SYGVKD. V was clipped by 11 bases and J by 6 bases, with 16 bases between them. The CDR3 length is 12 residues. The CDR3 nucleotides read TGTGCCTCCGGGGGGGTGATCGATGGCTACACCTTC. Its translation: CASGGVIDGYTF.

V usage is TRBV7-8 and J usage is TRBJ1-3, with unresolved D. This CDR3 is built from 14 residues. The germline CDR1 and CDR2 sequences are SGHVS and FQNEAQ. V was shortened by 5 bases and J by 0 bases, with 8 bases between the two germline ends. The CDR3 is CASSPVVSGNTIYF. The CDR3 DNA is TGTGCCAGCAGCCCTGTCGTCTCTGGAAACACCATATATTTT.

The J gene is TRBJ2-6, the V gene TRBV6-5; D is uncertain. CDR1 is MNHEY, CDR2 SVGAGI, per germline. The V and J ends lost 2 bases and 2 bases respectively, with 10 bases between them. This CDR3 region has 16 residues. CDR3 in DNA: TGTGCCAGCAGTTACGATCTCTCGGCTGGGGCCAACGTCCTGACTTTC. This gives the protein CASSYDLSAGANVLTF.

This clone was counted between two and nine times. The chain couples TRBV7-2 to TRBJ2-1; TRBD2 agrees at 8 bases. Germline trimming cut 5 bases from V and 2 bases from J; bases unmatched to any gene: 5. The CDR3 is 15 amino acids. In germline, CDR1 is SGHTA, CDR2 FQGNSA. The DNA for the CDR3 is TGTGCCAGCAGCCTGGCGGGAGGAGCCTACAATGAGCAGTTCTTC. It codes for CASSLAGGAYNEQFF.